Listed here are 15 T cell receptor beta chains from one sample, sequenced in a study of blood T cell repertoires in COVID-19. Generated by immunoSEQ multiplex PCR, the TCRdb table keeps only in-frame clones and is missing some. Of some 250,000 clones listed, about 86% are singletons. Input material: peripheral blood. These receptors originate from a woman in her sixties with active or convalescent COVID-19.

The chain is built from TRBV4-2 and TRBJ2-5, with D possibly being TRBD1 (7 bases). Trimming left V 2 bases short and J 4 bases short, with 11 bases between. The CDR3 has 14 amino acids. Germline V gene data show CDR1 as LGHNA and CDR2 as YNFKEQ. CDR3: CASSQQGGGETQYF. The CDR3 nucleotides read TGTGCCAGCAGCCAACAGGGGGGCGGAGAGACCCAGTACTTC.

The chain couples TRBV18 to TRBJ1-1; tentatively, D is TRBD1 (6 bases). This CDR3 has 17 amino acids. CDR1 and CDR2 (germline): KGHSH, LQKENI. The V end was cut by 2 bases, the J end by 1 base, with 17 bases between. The CDR3 DNA sequence: TGTGCCAGCTCACCAGGTAAAGCGGGGACAACGAACACTGAAGCTTTCTTT. It yields the protein CASSPGKAGTTNTEAFF.

The rearrangement uses TRBV27 and TRBJ1-1; D remains unclear. Germline CDR1 MNHEY, CDR2 SMNVEV (reference sequence). The CDR3 consists of 15 residues. Trimming shortened V by 5 bases and J by 1 base, and 14 bases separated the two germline ends. In DNA, the CDR3 is TGTGCCAGCAGTCCCCGATTAGGAGGGAACACTGAAGCTTTCTTT. It codes for CASSPRLGGNTEAFF.

This clone was detected a few times. The chain carries TRBV6-5 and TRBJ1-2; 8 bases line up with TRBD1. The CDR3 runs 13 residues. J gave up 8 bases and V 6 bases, and 8 bases lay outside the gene matches. CDR1 and CDR2 from the germline V gene are MNHEY and SVGAGI. CDR3 sequence (DNA): TGTGCCAGCAGGGTGGACAGGGTCGGAGGCTACACCTTC. Protein product: CASRVDRVGGYTF.

The chain employs TRBV5-4 and TRBJ1-2; TRBD1 is a possible D gene (6 bases). The CDR3 length is 17 residues. The germline CDR1 and CDR2 sequences are SGHNT and YYREEE (reference sequence). V lost 3 bases and J 5 bases, leaving 23 bases between the germline ends. CDR3 nucleotide sequence: TGTGCCAGCAGCTCGCTTACGGTAACAGGGAGACCTTATGGCTACACCTTC. It encodes CASSSLTVTGRPYGYTF.

This clone was counted once. V usage is TRBV10-3 and J usage is TRBJ2-3, with a possible D match to TRBD2 (6 bases). The V gene lost 6 bases and the J gene lost 4 bases, with 14 bases spanning the gap. CDR3 size: 14 residues. The germline V gene has CDR1 ENHRY and CDR2 SYGVKD. DNA for the CDR3: TGTGCCATCAGCCCGGGACTCTTGGCAGATACGCAGTATTTT. Its protein product is CAISPGLLADTQYF.

This chain connects TRBV7-2 to TRBJ2-7, with D maybe TRBD2 (5 bases). There are 14 residues in the CDR3. The V gene's germline CDR1 is SGHTA and CDR2 FQGNSA. Trimming removed 1 base from V and 2 bases from J, with 9 bases in between. The CDR3 region is CASSLGGPAYEQYF. In DNA, the CDR3 is TGTGCCAGCAGCTTAGGAGGGCCAGCCTACGAGCAGTACTTC.

The table lists this clone with a count of one. The rearrangement joins TRBV7-2 to TRBJ2-1; TRBD2 aligns across 8 bases. The trim removed 2 bases at V and 6 bases at J, leaving 6 bases unmatched. The V gene's germline CDR1 is SGHTA and CDR2 FQGNSA. The CDR3 consists of 15 residues. CDR3 nucleotide sequence: TGTGCCAGCAGCTTACAAATAGCGGGGAGCAATGAGCAGTTCTTC. It yields the protein CASSLQIAGSNEQFF.

The chain joins TRBV2 to TRBJ2-5, with 11 bases lining up with TRBD2. The J segment lost 1 base and the V segment lost 2 bases, leaving 0 bases of the junction unmatched. The CDR3 consists of 15 residues. Germline V gene sequence: CDR1 SNHLY, CDR2 FYNNEI. CDR3 loop: CASSELAGGQETQYF. CDR3 DNA sequence: TGTGCCAGCAGTGAACTAGCGGGGGGCCAAGAGACCCAGTACTTC. Supplemented by reference TRBV2 and TRBJ2-5, the full variable domain reads EPEVTQTPSHQVTQMGQEVILRCVPISNHLYFYWYRQILGQKVEFLVSFYNNEISEKSEIFDDQFSVERPDGSNFTLKIRSTKLEDSAMYFCASSELAGGQETQYFGPGTRLLVL.

The V call is TRBV5-6, the J call TRBJ1-5; 7 bases are a match to TRBD1. The germline CDR1 and CDR2 sequences are SGHDT and YYEEEE. J lost 6 bases, V lost 2 bases, and 5 bases had no gene match. The CDR3 loop spans 14 amino acids. CDR3 nucleotides: TGTGCCAGCAGCTTACAGGGGCGCGGTCAGCCCCAGCATTTT. Translation gives CASSLQGRGQPQHF.

J is TRBJ1-2 and V is TRBV11-2, with a weak D call TRBD1 (6 bases). This CDR3 has 16 amino acids. The germline V gene has CDR1 SGHAT and CDR2 FQNNGV. V lost 1 base and J lost 4, with 16 bases in between. The chain's CDR3 is CASSLGFGARGYGYTF. As DNA, the CDR3 is TGTGCCAGCAGCTTAGGATTCGGGGCCAGGGGCTATGGCTACACCTTC. The whole variable domain, filled in from reference TRBV11-2 and TRBJ1-2, reads EAGVAQSPRYKIIEKRQSVAFWCNPISGHATLYWYQQILGQGPKLLIQFQNNGVVDDSQLPKDRFSAERLKGVDSTLKIQPAKLEDSAVYLCASSLGFGARGYGYTFGSGTRLTVV.

This clone was found a few times. The chain has TRBV6-2 or TRBV6-3 and TRBJ1-2, with 7 bases identical to TRBD1. V was clipped by 6 bases and J by 2 bases; unmatched bases: 15. Germline loops: CDR1 MNHEY, CDR2 SVGEGT. The CDR3 extends over 17 amino acids. CDR3 sequence (DNA): TGTGCCAGCAGCCCTGTTACAGGGGACGAGGAAAACTATGGCTACACCTTC. This codes for CASSPVTGDEENYGYTF.

The chain carries TRBV5-1 and TRBJ1-3; D unclear. In germline, CDR1 is SGHRS, CDR2 YFSETQ. The CDR3 covers 15 residues. The V gene lost 3 bases and the J gene lost 0 bases, with 10 bases spanning the gap. DNA of the CDR3: TGCGCCAGCAGCTCGGACTTGCTCTCTGGAAACACCATATATTTT. Encoded protein: CASSSDLLSGNTIYF.

The V and J genes are TRBV7-8 and TRBJ1-4, with D possibly TRBD1 on 6 matching bases. Trimming shortened V by 0 bases and J by 4 bases, and 12 bases separated the two germline ends. CDR1 and CDR2 from the germline V gene are SGHVS and FQNEAQ. The CDR3 length is 16 residues. The CDR3 here is CASSLAWGQINEKLFF. In DNA, the CDR3 is TGTGCCAGCAGCTTAGCGTGGGGGCAGATTAATGAAAAACTGTTTTTT.

The chain is built from TRBV7-8 and TRBJ2-3, with TRBD2 as a possible D gene (6 bases). Germline V gene data show CDR1 as SGHVS and CDR2 as FQNEAQ. The length of the CDR3 is 16 residues. V was shortened by 5 bases and J by 3 bases, with 18 bases between the two germline ends. The CDR3 loop is CASSRTYSLATDTQYF. DNA of the CDR3: TGTGCCAGCAGCCGAACGTACTCCCTAGCGACAGATACGCAGTATTTT.